This TCR beta chain was observed in a study of early T cells in non-severe SARS-CoV-2 infection. General observations from the study: Matches to VDJdb favored anti-spike CD8 responses and missed private and CD4 specificities.

This clonotype was counted at least ten times. As yet, its antigen is unknown. Unique molecular identifier tags were affixed to discrete cDNA molecules. Via MiXCR, TCRdb re-called the 5' RACE reads, giving one row per CDR3 protein. The profile shows tens of thousands of distinct CDR3 sequences, about 11% of them singletons. This CDR3 has 11 residues. Trimming cost V 5 bases and J 6 bases, with 10 bases left between them. Germline V gives CDR1 SQVTM, CDR2 ANQGSEA. The starting material was whole blood, obtained at baseline. This receptor was taken from an adult who was a healthcare worker with PCR-confirmed SARS-CoV-2 infection or an uninfected control (not recorded which). The chain is built from TRBV29-1 and TRBJ1-2; D remains unclear. CDR3 protein: CSVWMVDGYTF. In nucleotides, the CDR3 is TGCAGCGTTTGGATGGTTGATGGCTACACCTTC. Drawing the rest from reference TRBV29-1 and TRBJ1-2, the complete variable domain is SAVISQKPSRDICQRGTSLTIQCQVDSQVTMMFWYRQQPGQSLTLIATANQGSEATYESGFVIDKFPISRPNLTFSTLTVSNMSPEDSSIYLCSVWMVDGYTFGSGTRLTVV.